This is a list of T cell receptor beta chains from one sample in a study of blood T cell repertoires in COVID-19. This table comes from immunoSEQ multiplex PCR, and its TCRdb copy is limited to in-frame clones, with some not included. This repertoire shows some 180,000 clones, roughly nine tenths found once; its top ten account for roughly 21%. Sequenced input: peripheral blood. The receptors stem from a man aged 60-69 years with active or convalescent COVID-19. Each CDR3 is given with its conserved first and last residue. A D gene is named only where the DNA matches it firmly. Clone sizes are given selectively: once, few, many, or a class where the clone is expanded.

NA	TRBV14	TRBJ1-5	13	NA	CASSQWAGQPQHF	TGTGCCAGCAGCCAATGGGCAGGCCAGCCCCAGCATTTT
NA	TRBV7-9	TRBJ1-4	16	NA	CASSSGRTRVDEKLFF	TGTGCCAGCAGCTCAGGCCGGACAAGGGTAGATGAAAAACTGTTTTTT
NA	TRBV5-1	TRBJ1-3	15	TRBD1	CASSHGDRVENTIYF	TGCGCCAGCAGCCACGGGGACAGGGTGGAAAACACCATATATTTT
NA	TRBV6-5	TRBJ2-3	14	NA	CASRRSLQTDTQYF	TGTGCCAGCAGGAGGTCTCTCCAGACAGATACGCAGTATTTT
NA	TRBV7-9	TRBJ1-2	15	NA	CASSEWTVPNYGYTF	TGTGCCAGCAGCGAATGGACAGTGCCAAACTATGGCTACACCTTC
NA	TRBV10-3	TRBJ1-3	16	NA	CAISESKGDPGNTIYF	TGTGCCATCAGTGAGTCGAAGGGAGACCCTGGAAACACCATATATTTT
NA	TRBV2	TRBJ2-2	15	TRBD2	CASRGGWGDTGELFF	TGTGCCAGCAGGGGAGGGTGGGGCGACACCGGGGAGCTGTTTTTT
NA	TRBV6-2/TRBV6-3	TRBJ2-3	13	NA	CASSPLEGDTQYF	TGTGCCAGCAGTCCGTTGGAGGGGGATACGCAGTATTTT
few	TRBV29-1	TRBJ2-1	13	TRBD1	CSVRRQGIDEQFF	TGCAGCGTGCGAAGACAGGGTATCGATGAGCAGTTCTTC
NA	TRBV4-1	TRBJ2-7	14	TRBD2	CASALGEGTYEQYF	TGCGCCAGCGCGCTCGGGGAGGGAACCTACGAGCAGTACTTC
NA	TRBV27	TRBJ1-6	14	NA	CASSLKAGWSPLHF	TGTGCCAGCAGTTTAAAGGCAGGGTGGTCACCCCTCCACTTT
NA	TRBV6-5	TRBJ2-5	14	TRBD1	CASSPATGMETQYF	TGTGCCAGCAGTCCGGCGACAGGGATGGAGACCCAGTACTTC
NA	TRBV6-1	TRBJ1-5	17	NA	CASSDAMGGAPNQPQHF	TGTGCCAGCAGTGATGCTATGGGGGGGGCTCCCAATCAGCCCCAGCATTTT
NA	TRBV6-6	TRBJ2-7	14	TRBD1	CASSSLDRGSKQYF	TGTGCCAGCAGTTCCCTGGACAGGGGCTCCAAGCAGTACTTC
NA	TRBV3-1/TRBV3-2	TRBJ2-2	14	NA	CASSLRGTNGELFF	TGTGCCAGCAGCCTCAGGGGTACTAACGGGGAGCTGTTTTTT
NA	TRBV3-1/TRBV3-2	TRBJ1-2	15	NA	CASSQDPPGFYGYTF	TGTGCCAGCAGCCAAGATCCGCCAGGGTTCTATGGCTACACCTTC
once	TRBV7-9	TRBJ1-5	14	NA	CASSLLGGDQPQHF	TGTGCCAGCAGCTTATTAGGGGGAGATCAGCCCCAGCATTTT
NA	TRBV18	TRBJ1-1	17	TRBD1	CASSPGTGGRGRTEAFF	TGTGCCAGCTCACCAGGGACAGGGGGGCGCGGGAGGACTGAAGCTTTCTTT
few	TRBV2	TRBJ1-6	13	NA	CASSLSTNSPLHF	TGTGCCAGCAGCCTTTCCACAAATTCACCCCTCCACTTT
NA	TRBV6-5	TRBJ1-2	12	NA	CASSYGPGGYTF	TGTGCCAGCAGTTACGGCCCCGGGGGCTACACCTTC
NA	TRBV18	TRBJ1-1	16	TRBD1	CASSPGGTALNTEAFF	TGTGCCAGCTCACCAGGTGGGACAGCCTTGAACACTGAAGCTTTCTTT
few	TRBV5-4	TRBJ2-5	16	NA	CASSSYGTRSYDPQYF	TGTGCCAGCAGCTCCTACGGGACACGTAGTTATGACCCCCAGTACTTC
NA	TRBV19	TRBJ1-4	15	TRBD1	CASSPNGQGMEKLFF	TGTGCCAGTAGTCCAAACGGACAGGGGATGGAAAAACTGTTTTTT
once	TRBV25-1	TRBJ2-5	14	NA	CASTRGSNQETQYF	TGTGCCAGCACCCGGGGTAGTAACCAAGAGACCCAGTACTTC
NA	TRBV5-8	TRBJ1-4	16	TRBD1	CASSLGTGATNEKLFF	TGTGCCAGCAGCTTAGGGACAGGGGCAACTAATGAAAAACTGTTTTTT
NA	TRBV4-2	TRBJ1-4	18	TRBD1	CASSQDRLSGQAPEKLFF	TGTGCCAGCAGCCAAGATAGGTTATCGGGACAGGCTCCTGAAAAACTGTTTTTT
NA	TRBV5-6	TRBJ1-1	14	NA	CASSRLGLDTEAFF	TGTGCCAGCAGCCGTCTGGGACTTGACACTGAAGCTTTCTTT
NA	TRBV6-6	TRBJ1-1	14	NA	CASSYDQGSTEAFF	TGTGCCAGCAGTTACGACCAGGGAAGTACTGAAGCTTTCTTT
once	TRBV6-5	TRBJ2-2	16	NA	CASSFQGTTVTGELFF	TGTGCCAGCAGTTTCCAGGGGACAACCGTTACCGGGGAGCTGTTTTTT
few	TRBV6-5	TRBJ1-1	15	NA	CASASSRGGDTEAFF	TGTGCCAGCGCGAGTTCGAGGGGAGGGGACACTGAAGCTTTCTTT
NA	TRBV5-1	TRBJ2-7	18	TRBD1	CASSLTGGFTPGNYEQYF	TGCGCCAGCAGCTTGACAGGGGGCTTTACACCGGGGAACTACGAGCAGTACTTC
many	TRBV25-1	TRBJ2-7	17	NA	CASSEVSSGQGGYEQYF	TGTGCCAGCAGTGAAGTTTCGTCGGGTCAGGGGGGATACGAGCAGTACTTC
NA	TRBV6-5	TRBJ1-2	10	NA	CATNSRGYTF	TGTGCCACGAACTCGAGGGGCTACACCTTC
NA	TRBV9	TRBJ2-1	16	TRBD1	CASSTQGASHYNEQFF	TGTGCCAGCAGCACACAGGGGGCGTCCCATTACAATGAGCAGTTCTTC
NA	TRBV7-9	TRBJ1-2	13	TRBD1	CASSSTTGDGYTF	TGTGCCAGCAGCTCTACTACAGGGGATGGCTACACCTTC
NA	TRBV2	TRBJ1-5	13	NA	CASSVSLNQPQHF	TGTGCCAGCAGTGTGAGCCTCAATCAGCCCCAGCATTTT
NA	TRBV19	TRBJ1-2	15	TRBD1	CASSRRQGGNYGYTF	TGTGCCAGTAGTAGAAGACAAGGGGGCAACTATGGCTACACCTTC
once	TRBV30	TRBJ2-5	15	TRBD1	CAWRHRDRIQETQYF	TGTGCCTGGAGGCACCGGGACAGAATCCAAGAGACCCAGTACTTC
NA	TRBV18	TRBJ2-7	14	NA	CASSPGKGPYEQYF	TGTGCCAGCTCACCGGGGAAGGGGCCCTACGAGCAGTACTTC